The text below deals with one T cell receptor beta chain. What antigen it recognizes has not been identified. One base away there is no much larger clone; base qualities are not given. This sample was taken from a study of OX40 agonist ivuxolimab in advanced cancers. For context, the study as a whole: Ivuxolimab, which targeted the costimulatory receptor OX40 (CD134), was an agonistic, fully human IgG2 monoclonal antibody. Intravenous ivuxolimab was administered to patients every 2 weeks at six dose levels: 0.01, 0.1, 0.3, 1.5, 3 and 10 mg/kg. Among the 50 to 55 dose-escalation patients, some 20 had hepatocellular carcinoma, around 15 melanoma, 9 renal cell carcinoma and 9 head and neck cancer. The dose-escalation cohort was 82.7% male with a mean age of about 54 years, ranging from roughly 23 to 80. Patients were allowed to have had prior anti-PD-1, anti-PD-L1 or anti-CTLA-4 therapy, and around two fifths of the dose-escalation patients had been treated with checkpoint inhibitors. Partial responses occurred in three dose-escalation patients, of whom one had hepatocellular carcinoma and two had cutaneous melanoma. Peripheral TCRbeta sequencing aimed to test whether ivuxolimab altered TCR sequence diversity and caused clonal T-cell expansion. The paper covers the monotherapy dose-escalation part of the phase I ivuxolimab trial, which included N of about 56 patients. The paper's findings and limits, for the study overall: The antigen specificity of the clonally expanded peripheral T cells was not determined. In the 0.1-3.0 mg/kg groups, partial responders were among the patients with the lowest normalized peripheral clonal expansion, particularly in CD8+ T cells. On average, CD8+ T cells showed more expanded clones than CD4+ T cells after ivuxolimab. Low levels of normalized T-cell clonal expansion were also seen in some patients who did not respond. Clonal expansion of both CD4+ and CD8+ blood T cells was observed from baseline to week 6 at doses 0.1 to 3.0 mg/kg.

The trial excluded patients who had a history of autoimmune disease or were on systemic immunosuppression. Peripheral blood for TCR sequencing was collected from all dose cohorts at baseline, on cycle 4 day 1, and on cycle 7 day 1. The samples were taken from a phase I, first-in-human, multicenter, open-label dose-escalation trial of ivuxolimab. Adults with locally advanced or metastatic melanoma, renal cell, hepatocellular, or head and neck squamous cell carcinoma were enrolled in the trial. Before TCR sequencing, CD4+ and CD8+ T cells were separately sorted from peripheral blood. For sequencing of the TCRbeta CDR3 region, genomic DNA was extracted from the sorted cells. The immunoSEQ Assay was used to sequence the TCRbeta CDR3 regions. The immuneACCESS repertoire file appears here via TCRdb, limited to in-frame rearrangements. These files lack a portion of the clones; in checked studies, under half of the deficit traces to unresolved V genes, and the cause of the others is not known. The sample data list more than 60,000 clones, and roughly 94% of these were observed just once. Clones ranked in the top ten supply 15% to 18% of the sample.

Reading the germline V gene gives CDR1 KGHSH and CDR2 LQKENI. Here V drops 4 bases and J drops 2 bases, and the junction holds 5 bases not matched to any gene. From cysteine to phenylalanine, the CDR3 is 15 amino acids long. Of the read, only the CDR3 DNA is kept; its 45 bases are in frame from base 1. The receptor was derived from an adult with an advanced solid tumor such as melanoma, head and neck, liver or kidney cancer. Sample: CD4+ or CD8+ T cells sorted from blood, taken in a trial of the OX40 agonist ivuxolimab. The chain couples TRBV18 to TRBJ2-5; 9 central nucleotides agree with TRBD1. The sequenced DNA is TGTGCCAGCTCACTCCCCGGGACAGGGCAAGAGACCCAGTACTTC. Its protein product is CASSLPGTGQETQYF.